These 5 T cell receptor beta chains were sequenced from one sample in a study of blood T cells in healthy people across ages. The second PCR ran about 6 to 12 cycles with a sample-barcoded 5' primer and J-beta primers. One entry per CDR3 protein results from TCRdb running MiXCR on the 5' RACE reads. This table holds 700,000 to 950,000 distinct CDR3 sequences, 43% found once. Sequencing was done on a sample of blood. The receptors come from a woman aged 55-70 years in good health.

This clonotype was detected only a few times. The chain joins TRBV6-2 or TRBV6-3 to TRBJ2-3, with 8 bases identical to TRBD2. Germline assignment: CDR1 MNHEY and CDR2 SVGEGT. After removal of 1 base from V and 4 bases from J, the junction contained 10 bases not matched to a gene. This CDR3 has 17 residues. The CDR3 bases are TGTGCCAGCAGTTACTTTTCCACTAGCGGCCTATCAGATACGCAGTATTTT. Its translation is CASSYFSTSGLSDTQYF.

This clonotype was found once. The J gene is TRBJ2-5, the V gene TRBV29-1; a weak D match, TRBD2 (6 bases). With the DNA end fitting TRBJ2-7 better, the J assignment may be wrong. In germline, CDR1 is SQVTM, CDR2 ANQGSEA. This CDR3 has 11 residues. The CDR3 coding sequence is TGCAGCGTTGATAACGGGAGCGAGCAGTACTTC. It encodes CSVDNGSEQYF.

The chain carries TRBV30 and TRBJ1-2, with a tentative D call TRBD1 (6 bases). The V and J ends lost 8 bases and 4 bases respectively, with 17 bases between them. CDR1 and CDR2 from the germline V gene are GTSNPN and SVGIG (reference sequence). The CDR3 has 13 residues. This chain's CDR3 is CAGQREYGYGYTF. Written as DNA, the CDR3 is TGTGCCGGACAGAGGGAGTACGGCTATGGCTACACCTTC.

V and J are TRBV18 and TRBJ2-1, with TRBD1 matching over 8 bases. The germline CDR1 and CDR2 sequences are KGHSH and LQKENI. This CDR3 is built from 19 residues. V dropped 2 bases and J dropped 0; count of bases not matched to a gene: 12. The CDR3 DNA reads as TGTGCCAGCTCACCAAGACCAGGGGGCGATGGGAGCTCCTACAATGAGCAGTTCTTC. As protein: CASSPRPGGDGSSYNEQFF.

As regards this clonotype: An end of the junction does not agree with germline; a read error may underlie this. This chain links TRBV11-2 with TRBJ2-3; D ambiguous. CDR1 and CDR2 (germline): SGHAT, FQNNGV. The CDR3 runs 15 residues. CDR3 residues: CASSLVGGSTDTKYF. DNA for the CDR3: TGTGCCAGCAGCTTAGTGGGCGGAAGCACAGATACGAAGTATTTT. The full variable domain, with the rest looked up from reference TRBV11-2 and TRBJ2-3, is EAGVAQSPRYKIIEKRQSVAFWCNPISGHATLYWYQQILGQGPKLLIQFQNNGVVDDSQLPKDRFSAERLKGVDSTLKIQPAKLEDSAVYLCASSLVGGSTDTKYFGPGTRLTVL.